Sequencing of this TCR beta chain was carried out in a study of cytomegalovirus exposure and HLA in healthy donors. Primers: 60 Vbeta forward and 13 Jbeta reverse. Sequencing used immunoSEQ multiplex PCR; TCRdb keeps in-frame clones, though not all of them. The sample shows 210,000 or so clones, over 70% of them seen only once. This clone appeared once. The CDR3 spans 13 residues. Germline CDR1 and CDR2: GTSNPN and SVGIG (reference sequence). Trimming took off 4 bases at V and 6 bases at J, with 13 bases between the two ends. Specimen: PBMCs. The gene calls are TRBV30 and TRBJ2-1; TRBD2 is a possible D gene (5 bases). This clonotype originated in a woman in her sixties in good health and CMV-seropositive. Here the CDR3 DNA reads TGTGCCTGGAATGAGGGATTGACCAATGAGCAGTTCTTC. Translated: CAWNEGLTNEQFF.